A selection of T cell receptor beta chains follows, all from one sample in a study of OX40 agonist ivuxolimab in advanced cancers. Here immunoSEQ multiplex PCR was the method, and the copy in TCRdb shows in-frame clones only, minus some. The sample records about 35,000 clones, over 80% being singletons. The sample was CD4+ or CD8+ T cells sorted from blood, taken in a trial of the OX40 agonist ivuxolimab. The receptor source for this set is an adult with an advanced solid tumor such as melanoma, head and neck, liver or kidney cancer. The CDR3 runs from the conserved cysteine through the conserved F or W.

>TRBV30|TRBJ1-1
CAWTDNTEAFF
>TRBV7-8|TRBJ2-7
CASSLAWRGRGEYEQYF
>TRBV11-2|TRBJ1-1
CASSLEFTDTEAFF
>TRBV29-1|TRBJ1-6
CSARLDTELGSPLHF
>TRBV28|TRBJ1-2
CASKAGGYTF
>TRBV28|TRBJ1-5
CASSLNPGGNQPQHF
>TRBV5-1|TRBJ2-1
CASSLGTGANEQFF
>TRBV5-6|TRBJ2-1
CASSLTSGYNEQFF
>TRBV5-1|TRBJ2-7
CASQRTGAYEQYF
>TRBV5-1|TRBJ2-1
CASRQAFEQFF
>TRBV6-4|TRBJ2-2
CASSDLGTGELFF
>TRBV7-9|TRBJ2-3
CASSHRTSSTDTQYF
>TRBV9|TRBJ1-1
CASSLDREGTEAFF
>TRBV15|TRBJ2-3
CATSGQFSTDTQYF
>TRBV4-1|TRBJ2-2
CASSQASGPYSAGELFF
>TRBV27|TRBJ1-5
CASSLLGARAQHF
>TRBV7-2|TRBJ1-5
CASSLAAGYNQPQHF
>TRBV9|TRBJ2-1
CASSLPGLAGNEQFF
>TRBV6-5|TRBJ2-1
CASSPMGLASYEQFF
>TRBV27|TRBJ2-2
CASSTSSGGNTGELFF
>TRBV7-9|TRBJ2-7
CASSPRDRASYEQYF
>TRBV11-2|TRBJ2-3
CASSLVGGAADTQYF
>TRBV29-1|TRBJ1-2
CSVDSHYNYGYTF
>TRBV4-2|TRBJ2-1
CASRSTGDHNEQFF
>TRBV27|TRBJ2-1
CASSPGLAGGYEQFF
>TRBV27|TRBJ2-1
CASSLMAGNEQFF
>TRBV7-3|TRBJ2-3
CASSLGTSGPTDTQYF
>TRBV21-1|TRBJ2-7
CASSKVLSGDEQYF
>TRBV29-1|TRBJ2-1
CSIKLAESYNEQFF
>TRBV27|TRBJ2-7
CASSLAGETYEQYF
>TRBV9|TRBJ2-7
CASSVGGNTYEQYF
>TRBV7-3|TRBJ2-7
CASTPYGPGCYEQYF
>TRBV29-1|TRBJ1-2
CSVEARGGGVYGYTF
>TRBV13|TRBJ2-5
CASSPGGASETQYF
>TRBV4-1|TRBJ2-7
CASSQDRGTPYEQYF
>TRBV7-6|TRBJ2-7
CASSPPNEVYEQYF
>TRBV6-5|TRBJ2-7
CSAGGGPGEQYF
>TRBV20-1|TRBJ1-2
CSARVSRGYTF
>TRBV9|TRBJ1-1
CASSVGSDTEAFF
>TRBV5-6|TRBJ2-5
CASSFHRDGQETQYF
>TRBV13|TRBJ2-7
CASSFGLAAYEQYF
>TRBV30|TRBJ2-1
CAWSVSGGYEQFF
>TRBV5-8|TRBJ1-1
CASSLGTDRGRSTEAFF
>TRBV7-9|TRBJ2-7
CASSPGPLEQYF
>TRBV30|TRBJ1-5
CAWSVPGGGNQPQHF
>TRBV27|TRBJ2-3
CASSFLASSTDTQYF
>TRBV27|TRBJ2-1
CASSLLGSGVNEQFF
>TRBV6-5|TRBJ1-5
CASGGGSNQPQHF